This T cell receptor (beta chain) derives from a study of shared clonotypes between healthy human individuals. Study-wide background: For every donor, three CD4 naive, three CD4 memory, two CD8 naive and one CD8 memory plates were used. Study-level findings and limits: The rarefaction results pointed to incomplete sorted-subset sequencing despite large depth.

Using immunoSEQ multiplex PCR, the repertoire was profiled, and TCRdb retains in-frame clones only, with some absent. In the table there are 600,000 to 800,000 clones, roughly two thirds of which are singletons. Donors were healthy HIV-negative adults without recent acute infections or vaccinations. CD45RA+ naive and CD45RA-negative memory subsets were separated from CD4+ cells. A word on this clone: Its antigen is not known.

The CDR3 contains 16 residues. The trim removed 4 bases at V and 6 bases at J, leaving 9 bases unmatched. Germline V gene lookup returns CDR1 SGHRS and CDR2 YFSETQ. The sequencing input was memory CD4+ T cells sorted from blood. Subset denoted: CD45RA-negative fraction. The sequence derives from a woman aged 30 to 39 in good health. This rearrangement joins TRBV5-1 to TRBJ2-2; 10 positions match TRBD1. CDR3: CASSTSGTGDAGELFF. DNA for the CDR3: TGCGCCAGCAGCACGTCCGGGACAGGGGACGCCGGGGAGCTGTTTTTT.